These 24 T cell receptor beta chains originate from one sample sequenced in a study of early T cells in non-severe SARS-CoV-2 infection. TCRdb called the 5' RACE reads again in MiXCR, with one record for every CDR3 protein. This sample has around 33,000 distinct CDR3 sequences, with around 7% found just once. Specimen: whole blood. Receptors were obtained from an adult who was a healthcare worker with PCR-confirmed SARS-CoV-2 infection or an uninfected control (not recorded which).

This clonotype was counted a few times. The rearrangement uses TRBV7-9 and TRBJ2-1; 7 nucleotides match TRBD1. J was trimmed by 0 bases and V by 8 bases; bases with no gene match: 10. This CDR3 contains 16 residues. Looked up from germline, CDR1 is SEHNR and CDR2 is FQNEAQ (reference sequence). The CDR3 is CASRPRGGLSYNEQFF. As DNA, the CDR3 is TGTGCCAGCCGCCCTCGAGGGGGCCTCTCCTACAATGAGCAGTTCTTC.

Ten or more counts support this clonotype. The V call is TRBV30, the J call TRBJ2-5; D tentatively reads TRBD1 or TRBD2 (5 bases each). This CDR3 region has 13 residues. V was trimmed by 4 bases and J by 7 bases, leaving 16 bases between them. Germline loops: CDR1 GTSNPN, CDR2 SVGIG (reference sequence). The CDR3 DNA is TGTGCCTGGAATAGGCAGGGAGTGATGACCCAGTACTTC. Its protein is CAWNRQGVMTQYF.

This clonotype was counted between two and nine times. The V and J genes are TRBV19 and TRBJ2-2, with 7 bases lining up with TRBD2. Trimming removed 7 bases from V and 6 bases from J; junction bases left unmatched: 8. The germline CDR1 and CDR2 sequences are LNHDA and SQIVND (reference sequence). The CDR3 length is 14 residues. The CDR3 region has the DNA TGTGCCAGTATCCAGGGAGGGTTAGCCGGGGAGCTGTTTTTT. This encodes CASIQGGLAGELFF.

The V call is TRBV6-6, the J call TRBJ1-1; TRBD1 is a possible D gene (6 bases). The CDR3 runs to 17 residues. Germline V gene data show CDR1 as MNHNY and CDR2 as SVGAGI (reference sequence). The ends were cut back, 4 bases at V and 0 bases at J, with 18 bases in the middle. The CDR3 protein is CASSSARTDFMNTEAFF. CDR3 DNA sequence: TGTGCCAGCAGTTCCGCGAGGACAGATTTCATGAACACTGAAGCTTTCTTT.

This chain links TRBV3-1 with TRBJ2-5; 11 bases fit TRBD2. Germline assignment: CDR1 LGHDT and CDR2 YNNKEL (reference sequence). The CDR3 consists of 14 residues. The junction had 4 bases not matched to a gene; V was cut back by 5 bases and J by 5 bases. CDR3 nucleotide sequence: TGTGCCAGCAGCACCCGGACTAGCGGGGAGACCCAGTACTTC. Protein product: CASSTRTSGETQYF.

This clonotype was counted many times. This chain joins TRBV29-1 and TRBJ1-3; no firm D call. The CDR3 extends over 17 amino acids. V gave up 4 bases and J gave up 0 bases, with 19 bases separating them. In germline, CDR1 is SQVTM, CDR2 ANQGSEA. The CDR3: CSVAGRQSSSSGNTIYF. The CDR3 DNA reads TGCAGCGTTGCGGGCAGACAATCCTCGAGCTCTGGAAACACCATATATTTT.

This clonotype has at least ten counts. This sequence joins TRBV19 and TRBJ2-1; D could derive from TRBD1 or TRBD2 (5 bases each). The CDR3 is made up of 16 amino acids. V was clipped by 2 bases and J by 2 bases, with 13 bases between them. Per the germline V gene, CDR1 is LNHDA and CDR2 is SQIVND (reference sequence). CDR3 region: CASSIQGAPAYNEQFF. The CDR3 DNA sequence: TGTGCCAGTAGTATACAGGGAGCCCCCGCCTACAATGAGCAGTTCTTC.

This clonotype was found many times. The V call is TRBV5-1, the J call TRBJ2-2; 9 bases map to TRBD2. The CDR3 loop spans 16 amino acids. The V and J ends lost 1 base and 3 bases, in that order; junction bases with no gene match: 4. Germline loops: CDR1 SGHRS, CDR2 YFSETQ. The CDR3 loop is CASSLSAGGDTGELFF. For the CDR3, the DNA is TGCGCCAGCAGCTTGTCGGCGGGAGGGGACACCGGGGAGCTGTTTTTT.

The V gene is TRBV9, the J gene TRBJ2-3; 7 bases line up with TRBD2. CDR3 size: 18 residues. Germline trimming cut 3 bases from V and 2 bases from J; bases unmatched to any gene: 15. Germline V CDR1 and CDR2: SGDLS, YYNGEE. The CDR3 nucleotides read TGTGCCAGCAGCGCTACCTTGGAGGGACTACTCTTCACAGATACGCAGTATTTT. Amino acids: CASSATLEGLLFTDTQYF.

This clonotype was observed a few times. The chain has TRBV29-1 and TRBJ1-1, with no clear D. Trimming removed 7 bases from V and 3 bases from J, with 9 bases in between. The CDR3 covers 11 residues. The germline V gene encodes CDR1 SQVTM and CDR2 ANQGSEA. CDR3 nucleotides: TGCAGCGCGGCCCTGGACACTGAAGCTTTCTTT. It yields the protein CSAALDTEAFF.

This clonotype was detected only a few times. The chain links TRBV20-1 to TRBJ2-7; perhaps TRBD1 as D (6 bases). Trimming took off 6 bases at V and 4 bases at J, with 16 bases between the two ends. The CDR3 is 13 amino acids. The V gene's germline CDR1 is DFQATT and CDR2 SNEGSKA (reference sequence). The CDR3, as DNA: TGCAGTGCCACAAAGGTCGGACAGTACGAGCAGTACTTC. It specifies CSATKVGQYEQYF.

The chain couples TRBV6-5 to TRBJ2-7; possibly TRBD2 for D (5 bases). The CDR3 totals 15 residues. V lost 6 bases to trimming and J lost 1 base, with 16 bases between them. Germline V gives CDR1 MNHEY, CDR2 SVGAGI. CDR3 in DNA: TGTGCCAGCAGGCCAGTGGCGGGCCCGTCCTACGAGCAGTACTTC. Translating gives CASRPVAGPSYEQYF.

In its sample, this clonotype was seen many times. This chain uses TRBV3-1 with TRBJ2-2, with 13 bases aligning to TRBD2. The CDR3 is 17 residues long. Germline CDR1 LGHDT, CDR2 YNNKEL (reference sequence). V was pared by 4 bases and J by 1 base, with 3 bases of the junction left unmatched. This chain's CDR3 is CASSPLAGGLNTGELFF. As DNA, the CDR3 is TGTGCCAGCAGCCCACTAGCGGGAGGGCTGAACACCGGGGAGCTGTTTTTT.

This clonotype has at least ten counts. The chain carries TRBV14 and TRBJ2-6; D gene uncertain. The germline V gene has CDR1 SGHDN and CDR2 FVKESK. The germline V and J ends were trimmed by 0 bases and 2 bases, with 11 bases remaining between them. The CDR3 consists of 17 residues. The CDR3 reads CASSQDGETTGANVLTF. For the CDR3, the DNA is TGTGCCAGCAGCCAAGATGGTGAGACAACTGGGGCCAACGTCCTGACTTTC.

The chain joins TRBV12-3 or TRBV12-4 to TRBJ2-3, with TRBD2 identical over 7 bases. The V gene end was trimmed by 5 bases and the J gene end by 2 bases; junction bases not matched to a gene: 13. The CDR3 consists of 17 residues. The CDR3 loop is CASSTLPAGDPTDTQYF. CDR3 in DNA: TGTGCCAGCAGTACACTTCCGGCGGGAGACCCCACAGATACGCAGTATTTT.

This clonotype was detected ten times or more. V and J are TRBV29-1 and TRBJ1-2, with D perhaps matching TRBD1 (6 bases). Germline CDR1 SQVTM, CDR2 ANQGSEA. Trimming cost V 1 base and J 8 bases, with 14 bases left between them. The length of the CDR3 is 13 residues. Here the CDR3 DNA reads TGCAGCGTTGAAGTATGGGGGGCGCCCGGCTACACCTTC. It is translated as CSVEVWGAPGYTF.

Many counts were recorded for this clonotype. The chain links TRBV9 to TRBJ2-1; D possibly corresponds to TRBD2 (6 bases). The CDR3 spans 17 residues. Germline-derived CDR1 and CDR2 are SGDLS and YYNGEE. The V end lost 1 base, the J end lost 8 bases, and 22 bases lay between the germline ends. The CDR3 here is CASSVTPPGLAFDEQFF. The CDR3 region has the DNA TGTGCCAGCAGCGTAACCCCCCCGGGACTCGCCTTCGATGAGCAGTTCTTC.

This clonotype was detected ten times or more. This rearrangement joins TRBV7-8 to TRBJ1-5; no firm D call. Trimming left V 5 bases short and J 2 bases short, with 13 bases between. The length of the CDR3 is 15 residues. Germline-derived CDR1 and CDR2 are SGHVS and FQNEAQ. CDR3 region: CASSSGSRGNQPQHF. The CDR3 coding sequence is TGTGCCAGCAGCAGCGGTTCCCGTGGCAATCAGCCCCAGCATTTT. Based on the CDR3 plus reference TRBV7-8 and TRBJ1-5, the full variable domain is GAGVSQSPRYKVAKRGQDVALRCDPISGHVSLFWYQQALGQGPEFLTYFQNEAQLDKSGLPSDRFFAERPEGSVSTLKIQRTQQEDSAVYLCASSSGSRGNQPQHFGDGTRLSIL.

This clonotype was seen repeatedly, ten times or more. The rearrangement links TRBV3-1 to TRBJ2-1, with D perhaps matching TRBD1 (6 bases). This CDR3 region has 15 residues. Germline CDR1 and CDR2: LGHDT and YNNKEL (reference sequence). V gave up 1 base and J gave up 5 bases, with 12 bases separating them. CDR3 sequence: CASSQGQGRHNEQFF. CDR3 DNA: TGTGCCAGCAGCCAAGGCCAGGGGAGACACAATGAGCAGTTCTTC.

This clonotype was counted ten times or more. Written as DNA, the CDR3 is TGTGCCAGCAGCCTCGGACTAGCGGGAGAACATGAGCAGTTCTTC. The encoded protein is CASSLGLAGEHEQFF. This chain links TRBV9 with TRBJ2-1, with 13 positions matching TRBD2. CDR3 size: 15 residues. CDR1 and CDR2 (germline): SGDLS, YYNGEE. V dropped 4 bases and J dropped 8; count of bases not matched to a gene: 6.

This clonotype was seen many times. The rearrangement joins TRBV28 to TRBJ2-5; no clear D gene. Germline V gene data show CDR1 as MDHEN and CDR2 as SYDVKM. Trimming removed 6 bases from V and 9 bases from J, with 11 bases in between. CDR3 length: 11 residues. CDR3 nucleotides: TGTGCCAGCAGCCGACCCGGGCCCCAGTACTTC. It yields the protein CASSRPGPQYF.

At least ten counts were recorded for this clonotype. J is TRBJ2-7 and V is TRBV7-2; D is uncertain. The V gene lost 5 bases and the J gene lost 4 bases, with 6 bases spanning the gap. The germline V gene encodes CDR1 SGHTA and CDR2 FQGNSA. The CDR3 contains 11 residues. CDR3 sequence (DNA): TGTGCCAGCAGCCGTGGGTACGAGCAGTACTTC. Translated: CASSRGYEQYF.

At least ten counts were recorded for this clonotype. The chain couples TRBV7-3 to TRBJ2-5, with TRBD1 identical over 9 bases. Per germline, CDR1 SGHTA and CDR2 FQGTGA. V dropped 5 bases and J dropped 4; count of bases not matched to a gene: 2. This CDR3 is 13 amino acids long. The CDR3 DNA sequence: TGTGCCAGCAGCCGGGGACAGGGAGAGACCCAGTACTTC. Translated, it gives CASSRGQGETQYF. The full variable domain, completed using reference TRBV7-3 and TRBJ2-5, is GAGVSQTPSNKVTEKGKYVELRCDPISGHTALYWYRQSLGQGPEFLIYFQGTGAADDSGLPNDRFFAVRPEGSVSTLKIQRTERGDSAVYLCASSRGQGETQYFGPGTRLLVL.

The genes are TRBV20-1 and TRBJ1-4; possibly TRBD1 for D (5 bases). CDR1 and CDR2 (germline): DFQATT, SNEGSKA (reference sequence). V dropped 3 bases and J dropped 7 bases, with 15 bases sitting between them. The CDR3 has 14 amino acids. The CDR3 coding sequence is TGCAGTGCTAGTCGGGGGACCCACACTGAAAAACTGTTTTTT. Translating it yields CSASRGTHTEKLFF.